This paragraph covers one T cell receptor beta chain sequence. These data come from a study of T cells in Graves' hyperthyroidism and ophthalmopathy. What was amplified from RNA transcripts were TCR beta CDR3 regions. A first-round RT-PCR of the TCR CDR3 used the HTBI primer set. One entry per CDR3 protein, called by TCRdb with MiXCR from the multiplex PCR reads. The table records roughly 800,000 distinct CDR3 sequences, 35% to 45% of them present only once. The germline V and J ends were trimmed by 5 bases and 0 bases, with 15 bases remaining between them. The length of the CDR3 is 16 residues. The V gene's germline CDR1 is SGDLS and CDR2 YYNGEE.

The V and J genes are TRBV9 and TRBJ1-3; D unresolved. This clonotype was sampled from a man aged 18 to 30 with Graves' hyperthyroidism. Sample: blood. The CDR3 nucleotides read TGTGCCAGCAGTTCTAACCCGGATAGCTCTGGAAACACCATATATTTT. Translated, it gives CASSSNPDSSGNTIYF.